Detailed here is one TCR beta chain. Its matching antigen is unknown. The V and J ends lost 7 bases and 4 bases respectively, with 14 bases between them. The germline V gene encodes CDR1 GTSNPN and CDR2 SVGIG (reference sequence). This CDR3 comprises 13 residues. The source of the sample is a study of neoadjuvant anti-PD-1 for oral cavity cancer. Study details: Around day 43, patients without progression received a fourth nivolumab dose before surgery.

These newly diagnosed stage II-IVA oral cavity squamous cell carcinoma patients had no prior systemic or radiation treatment. Blood cells were analyzed directly, without culture or expansion. Some clones are missing from TCRdb's copy, which holds only in-frame ones; the method was immunoSEQ multiplex PCR. In the table there are around 60,000 clones, under 85% of which are singletons. Study results and limitations: TCR analyses covered only a few patients per response group.

The TCR originated in a person aged 35-79 years with oral cavity squamous cell carcinoma. Sequencing was performed on PBMCs, taken before nivolumab (anti-PD-1) treatment. V gene TRBV30 combines with J gene TRBJ1-5; a possible D gene is TRBD1 (6 bases). Written as DNA, the CDR3 is TGTGCCTCCTCATCGGGGGCAAATCAGCCCCAGCATTTT. This gives the protein CASSSGANQPQHF. The variable domain in full, with the rest retrieved from reference TRBV30 and TRBJ1-5, is SQTIHQWPATLVQPVGSPLSLECTVEGTSNPNLYWYRQAAGRGLQLLFYSVGIGQISSEVPQNLSASRPQDRQFILSSKKLLLSDSGFYLCASSSGANQPQHFGDGTRLSIL.